The rows below give T cell receptor beta chains drawn from one sample of a study of T cells in Graves' hyperthyroidism and ophthalmopathy. TCRdb redid the calling of the multiplex PCR reads with MiXCR, one entry per CDR3 protein. The sample carries over 400,000 distinct CDR3 sequences, 22% recorded once. Input material: blood. These receptors originate from a woman aged 70 to 79 with Graves' ophthalmopathy. The CDR3 runs from the conserved cysteine through the conserved F or W. A D gene is named only where the DNA matches it firmly. Rows give clone size only sometimes, using once, few, many, or a class for an expanded clone.

cdr3_aa: CSVVWGETQYF
cdr3_nt: TGCAGCGTTGTATGGGGAGAGACCCAGTACTTC
clone_size: few
j_call: TRBJ2-5
v_call: TRBV29-1
d_call: NA

cdr3_aa: CASSPRQDYEQYF
cdr3_nt: TGTGCCAGCTCACCGCGACAGGATTACGAGCAGTACTTC
clone_size: many
j_call: TRBJ2-7
v_call: TRBV18
d_call: NA

cdr3_aa: CASSLGKYNEQFF
cdr3_nt: TGTGCCAGCAGTTTAGGGAAGTACAATGAGCAGTTCTTC
clone_size: few
j_call: TRBJ2-1
v_call: TRBV12-3/TRBV12-4
d_call: NA

cdr3_aa: CASRRREGYEQYF
cdr3_nt: TGTGCCAGCAGGCGGCGGGAGGGTTACGAGCAGTACTTC
clone_size: many
j_call: TRBJ2-7
v_call: TRBV2
d_call: TRBD2

cdr3_aa: CASSVDGAGQPQHF
cdr3_nt: TGTGCCAGCAGCGTAGATGGGGCAGGGCAGCCCCAGCATTTT
clone_size: many
j_call: TRBJ1-5
v_call: TRBV9
d_call: NA

cdr3_aa: CASSLEINEQFF
cdr3_nt: TGTGCCAGCAGCTTAGAAATTAATGAGCAGTTCTTC
clone_size: few
j_call: TRBJ2-1
v_call: TRBV7-2
d_call: NA

cdr3_aa: CASSMIFGRDGADTQYF
cdr3_nt: TGTGCCAGTAGTATGATCTTCGGCAGGGATGGTGCAGATACGCAGTATTTT
clone_size: NA
j_call: TRBJ2-3
v_call: TRBV19
d_call: NA

cdr3_aa: CASKPGGLAGVRGDTQYF
cdr3_nt: TGTGCCAGCAAGCCCGGTGGCCTAGCGGGAGTACGGGGGGATACGCAGTATTTT
clone_size: many
j_call: TRBJ2-3
v_call: TRBV12-3/TRBV12-4
d_call: TRBD2

cdr3_aa: CATTTQGSTDTQYF
cdr3_nt: TGTGCCACAACGACCCAGGGGAGCACAGATACGCAGTATTTT
clone_size: few
j_call: TRBJ2-3
v_call: TRBV19
d_call: NA

cdr3_aa: CAWTGQLNTEAFF
cdr3_nt: TGTGCCTGGACAGGACAGCTAAACACTGAAGCTTTCTTT
clone_size: many
j_call: TRBJ1-1
v_call: TRBV30
d_call: NA

cdr3_aa: CASSLVGGVTGELFF
cdr3_nt: TGTGCCAGCAGTTTAGTAGGTGGTGTCACCGGGGAGCTGTTTTTT
clone_size: few
j_call: TRBJ2-2
v_call: TRBV12-3/TRBV12-4
d_call: NA

cdr3_aa: CASSLVAVSHEQYF
cdr3_nt: TGTGCCAGCAGCTTAGTAGCGGTTAGCCACGAGCAGTACTTC
clone_size: many
j_call: TRBJ2-7
v_call: TRBV11-2
d_call: NA

cdr3_aa: CSASPIGALEGYTF
cdr3_nt: TGCAGTGCTAGCCCCATTGGCGCCTTGGAGGGCTACACCTTC
clone_size: few
j_call: TRBJ1-2
v_call: TRBV20-1
d_call: NA

cdr3_aa: CASSMGTGYYEQYF
cdr3_nt: TGTGCCAGTAGTATGGGGACAGGGTACTACGAGCAGTACTTC
clone_size: few
j_call: TRBJ2-7
v_call: TRBV19
d_call: TRBD1

cdr3_aa: CASTVGASGSGETQYF
cdr3_nt: TGTGCCAGCACCGTTGGGGCCAGCGGGAGTGGGGAGACCCAGTACTTC
clone_size: few
j_call: TRBJ2-5
v_call: TRBV7-2
d_call: TRBD2

cdr3_aa: CASSIDLGGEQFF
cdr3_nt: TGCGCCAGCAGCATCGACCTGGGGGGTGAGCAGTTCTTC
clone_size: few
j_call: TRBJ2-1
v_call: TRBV5-1
d_call: NA

cdr3_aa: CASSQGTGASDEQFF
cdr3_nt: TGTGCCAGCAGCCAAGGGACAGGGGCGTCGGATGAGCAGTTCTTC
clone_size: NA
j_call: TRBJ2-1
v_call: TRBV3-1
d_call: TRBD1

cdr3_aa: CASMERHTDTQYF
cdr3_nt: TGTGCCAGTATGGAGCGGCACACAGATACGCAGTATTTT
clone_size: few
j_call: TRBJ2-3
v_call: TRBV19
d_call: NA

cdr3_aa: CSANRANTEAFF
cdr3_nt: TGCAGTGCTAACCGGGCTAATACTGAAGCTTTCTTT
clone_size: NA
j_call: TRBJ1-1
v_call: TRBV20-1
d_call: NA

cdr3_aa: CASSVTSGRAGDTQYF
cdr3_nt: TGTGCCAGCAGCGTGACTAGCGGGAGGGCCGGAGATACGCAGTATTTT
clone_size: many
j_call: TRBJ2-3
v_call: TRBV7-2
d_call: TRBD2

cdr3_aa: CASSLRPGHRVEQFF
cdr3_nt: TGCGCCAGCAGCCTTCGTCCCGGCCATAGGGTTGAGCAGTTCTTC
clone_size: NA
j_call: TRBJ2-1
v_call: TRBV4-3
d_call: NA

cdr3_aa: CASSQAGRSSYNEQFF
cdr3_nt: TGCGCCAGCAGCCAGGCCGGACGTAGCTCCTACAATGAGCAGTTCTTC
clone_size: NA
j_call: TRBJ2-1
v_call: TRBV5-1
d_call: NA

cdr3_aa: CASRTDGLVTHNEQFF
cdr3_nt: TGTGCCAGCAGAACCGATGGACTAGTGACGCACAATGAGCAGTTCTTC
clone_size: many
j_call: TRBJ2-1
v_call: TRBV6-1
d_call: TRBD2

cdr3_aa: CSARVGLAGGYTGTQYF
cdr3_nt: TGCAGTGCTAGAGTTGGTCTAGCGGGAGGGTACACAGGTACGCAGTATTTT
clone_size: once
j_call: TRBJ2-3
v_call: TRBV20-1
d_call: TRBD2